This is a list of T cell receptor beta chains from one sample in a study of response to subunit inactivated influenza vaccine. TCRdb recomputed calls from the RT-PCR reads with MiXCR, one row per CDR3 protein. The data contain about 150,000 distinct CDR3 sequences, around 10% of them singletons. The sample here was CD8+ T cells sorted from PBMCs, taken 23 to 25 months after vaccination. The receptors originated from a man between 50 and 69 years old who received an inactivated influenza vaccine. Both conserved end residues are part of each CDR3. The order of the fields is CDR3 length, V gene, J gene, D gene, clone size, CDR3 DNA, CDR3 protein. The D gene is left open where the match is weak. Part of the rows lack a size; the others show once, few, many or a class for expanded clones.

>17|TRBV20-1|TRBJ2-1|-|many
TGCAGTGCTAGAGGCTATGGGGACGCCCAATTAATCAATGAGCAGTTCTTC
CSARGYGDAQLINEQFF
>16|TRBV7-9|TRBJ1-2|TRBD1|few
TGTGCCAGCAGCTTAGGGACAGGGGATGTCGGCCGTGGCTACACCTTC
CASSLGTGDVGRGYTF
>13|TRBV6-5|TRBJ2-1|TRBD2|-
TGTGCCAGCAGTTACTTGGGACTAGATGAGCAGTTCTTC
CASSYLGLDEQFF
>14|TRBV5-1|TRBJ2-1|-|-
TGCGCCAGCAGCTTGGAGGCTAAAATAGATGAGCAGTTCTTC
CASSLEAKIDEQFF
>15|TRBV24-1|TRBJ2-7|-|-
TGTGCCACCAGTGATGACCGGGACGGTAGCTACGAGCAGTACTTC
CATSDDRDGSYEQYF
>15|TRBV4-3|TRBJ2-7|TRBD1|few
TGCGCCAGCAGCCAATACCGGGACAGCTCCTACGAGCAGTACTTC
CASSQYRDSSYEQYF
>14|TRBV20-1|TRBJ2-3|TRBD2|few
TGCAGTGCTAGAGATCTAGCGGAGGAAGATACGCAGTATTTT
CSARDLAEEDTQYF
>16|TRBV19|TRBJ2-7|-|many
TGTGCCAGTAGTATCGGGTTTGGGACTCTCTCTGGGGAGCAGTACTTC
CASSIGFGTLSGEQYF
>11|TRBV6-6|TRBJ2-3|-|-
TGTGCCTGCTCCGAGGGAGATACGCAGTATTTT
CACSEGDTQYF
>14|TRBV5-6|TRBJ2-2|TRBD1|few
TGTGCCAGCAGCTACGGGACAGGGCCCGTGGGGCTGTTTTTT
CASSYGTGPVGLFF
>16|TRBV7-3|TRBJ2-1|TRBD2|few
TGTGCCAGCAGCTTAACCCACGGACTAGCGGGAGATGAGCAGTTCTTC
CASSLTHGLAGDEQFF
>18|TRBV11-1|TRBJ1-1|-|few
TGTGCCAGCAGCTTAGGGGTGGGGCAGGGATGGGCCCACACTGAAGCTTTCTTT
CASSLGVGQGWAHTEAFF
>15|TRBV9|TRBJ1-1|-|-
TGTGCCAGCAGCCCCCAGAAGTTCATGAACACTGAAGCTTTCTTT
CASSPQKFMNTEAFF
>18|TRBV6-2/TRBV6-3|TRBJ2-4|-|few
TGTGCCAGCAGTTACTCGAATCGTTGGGAGTCAGCCAAAAACATTCAGTACTTC
CASSYSNRWESAKNIQYF
>16|TRBV27|TRBJ2-1|TRBD2|many
TGTGCCAGCAGTTTCTTACTAGCGGGGGGGCCCGATGAGCAGTTCTTC
CASSFLLAGGPDEQFF
>16|TRBV11-1|TRBJ2-1|-|-
TGTGCCAGCAGCTTAGATCCGGAAAGCTCCTACAATGAGCAGTTCTTC
CASSLDPESSYNEQFF
>16|TRBV6-1|TRBJ2-2|TRBD2|few
TGTGCCAGCAGCTCCGGGACTAGCCTAAGGGGCGGGGAGCTGTTTTTT
CASSSGTSLRGGELFF
>15|TRBV9|TRBJ2-1|-|few
TGTGCCAGCAGCGGACATGGACGGGTTCCTAATGAGCAGTTCTTC
CASSGHGRVPNEQFF
>14|TRBV6-2/TRBV6-3|TRBJ2-7|TRBD2|-
TGTGCCAGCAGTATAGCGGGAGTGTTAAACGAGCAGTACTTC
CASSIAGVLNEQYF
>13|TRBV20-1|TRBJ2-7|-|few
TGCAGTGCTAGAGATCACGGAAATTACGAGCAGTACTTC
CSARDHGNYEQYF
>12|TRBV12-3/TRBV12-4|TRBJ2-7|TRBD1|many
TGTGCCAGCGGGGACAGAAACTACGAGCAGTACTTC
CASGDRNYEQYF
>13|TRBV6-2/TRBV6-3|TRBJ2-4|-|few
TGTGCCAGCAGTTACAGGTCCGAAAACATTCAGTACTTC
CASSYRSENIQYF
>15|TRBV5-6|TRBJ2-5|-|once
TGTGCCAGCAGCTTAGGACTCCTCGGCCGAGAGACCCAGTACTTC
CASSLGLLGRETQYF
>14|TRBV12-3/TRBV12-4|TRBJ2-7|-|-
TGTGCCAGCAGTTTGGTGGGCTTACAATACGAGCAGTACTTC
CASSLVGLQYEQYF
>18|TRBV10-3|TRBJ2-7|TRBD2|few
TGTGCCATCAGTGACCCGGGGACTAGCGGGAGGAACATAATGGCACAGTACTTC
CAISDPGTSGRNIMAQYF
>10|TRBV29-1|TRBJ2-2|-|-
TGCAGCGTTGACCACGGGGAGCTGTTTTTT
CSVDHGELFF
>15|TRBV7-6|TRBJ2-3|TRBD1|few
TGTGCCAGCAGCTTCCAGACAGGGATGGGAGATACGCAGTATTTT
CASSFQTGMGDTQYF
>16|TRBV6-2/TRBV6-3|TRBJ2-1|TRBD2|many
TGTGCCAGCAGCCTAGGGATCCAGCGGGGGAACAATGAGCAGTTCTTC
CASSLGIQRGNNEQFF
>10|TRBV29-1|TRBJ1-1|-|few
TGCAGCGTAGTAGGATTTGAAGCTTTCTTT
CSVVGFEAFF
>15|TRBV4-3|TRBJ2-7|-|-
TGCTCCAGCAGCCAAGAATGGCAGGAGTCATCCGAGCAGTACTTC
CSSSQEWQESSEQYF
>14|TRBV20-1|TRBJ2-7|-|many
TGCAGTGCTAGAGATCTCAGGCAGCCTAACGAGCAGTACTTC
CSARDLRQPNEQYF
>15|TRBV20-1|TRBJ1-3|-|many
TGCAGTGCTAGAGATCTGGAGGGGGCTGGAAACACCATATATTTT
CSARDLEGAGNTIYF
>20|TRBV24-1|TRBJ2-1|TRBD2|-
TGTGCCACCAGTGATCCCCGACTAGCGGGGGCGCCCAGCTCCTACAATGAGCAGTTCTTC
CATSDPRLAGAPSSYNEQFF
>14|TRBV7-8|TRBJ2-7|-|many
TGTGCCAGCAGCTTATACAAAATACAAGACGAGCAGTACTTC
CASSLYKIQDEQYF
>16|TRBV11-2|TRBJ2-3|-|-
TGTGCCAGCAGCTTAGTGTCTCCCCCCGGCACAGATACGCAGTATTTT
CASSLVSPPGTDTQYF
>13|TRBV12-3/TRBV12-4|TRBJ1-1|-|few
TGTGCCAGCAGTCCATTGGGGGGAGCTGAAGCTTTCTTT
CASSPLGGAEAFF
>12|TRBV29-1|TRBJ1-1|-|-
TGCAGCGTTATTCGGGGGAACACTGAAGCTTTCTTT
CSVIRGNTEAFF
>14|TRBV6-1|TRBJ2-7|-|-
TGTGCCAGCAACTATCGACAGACCCCCTACGAGCAGTACTTC
CASNYRQTPYEQYF
>14|TRBV6-2/TRBV6-3|TRBJ1-2|-|many
TGTGCCAGCAGTCGGACACCCGTTAACTATGGCTACACCTTC
CASSRTPVNYGYTF
>17|TRBV15|TRBJ2-1|-|-
TGTGCCACCAGCGAGGGGCAACAGCTACCCTCCTACAATGAGCAGTTCTTC
CATSEGQQLPSYNEQFF
>12|TRBV15|TRBJ2-2|-|-
TGTGCCACCAGCCCAGAGAACTGGGAGCTGTTTTTT
CATSPENWELFF
>12|TRBV4-3|TRBJ2-1|-|many
TGCGCCAGCAGCCAAGATTGGAATGAGCAGTTCTTC
CASSQDWNEQFF
>14|TRBV4-2|TRBJ2-3|TRBD2|many
TGTGCCAGCAGCCCCCGGGACTATGAAGATACGCAGTATTTT
CASSPRDYEDTQYF
>14|TRBV6-5|TRBJ2-7|-|few
TGTGCCAGCAGTTATTATGCGGGTCCCTACGAGCAGTACTTC
CASSYYAGPYEQYF
>15|TRBV2|TRBJ1-4|-|few
TGTGCCAGCAGTGAAAGTTACGGATCTGGGGAAAAACTGTTTTTT
CASSESYGSGEKLFF
>15|TRBV7-2|TRBJ2-7|-|many
TGTGCCAGCAGCTGGACAGTTTCCTCAGGCTACGAGCAGTACTTC
CASSWTVSSGYEQYF
>15|TRBV9|TRBJ2-3|TRBD2|few
TGTGCCAGCACCTCTAGCGGGGGTAGCACAGATACGCAGTATTTT
CASTSSGGSTDTQYF
>15|TRBV27|TRBJ2-1|TRBD2|few
TGTGCCAGCAGTCAAATAGCGGGGGCCTACAATGAGCAGTTCTTC
CASSQIAGAYNEQFF